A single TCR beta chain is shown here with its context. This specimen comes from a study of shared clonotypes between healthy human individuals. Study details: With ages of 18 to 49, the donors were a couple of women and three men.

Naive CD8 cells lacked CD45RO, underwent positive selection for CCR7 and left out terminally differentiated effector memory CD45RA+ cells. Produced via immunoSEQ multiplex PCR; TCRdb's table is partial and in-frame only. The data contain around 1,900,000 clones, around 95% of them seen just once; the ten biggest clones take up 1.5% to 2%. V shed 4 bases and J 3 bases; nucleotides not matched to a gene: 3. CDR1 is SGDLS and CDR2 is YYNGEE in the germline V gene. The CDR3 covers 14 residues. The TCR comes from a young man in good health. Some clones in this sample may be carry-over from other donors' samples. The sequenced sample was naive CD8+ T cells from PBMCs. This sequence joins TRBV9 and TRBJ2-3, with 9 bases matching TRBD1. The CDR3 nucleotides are TGTGCCAGCAGCCTCGGACAGGGGACAGATACGCAGTATTTT. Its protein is CASSLGQGTDTQYF.